This is a list of T cell receptor beta chains from one sample in a study of CD8 T cells in Susac syndrome. TCRdb processed the immunoSEQ multiplex PCR reads anew with MiXCR; each CDR3 protein has one entry. The sample has more than 150,000 distinct CDR3 sequences; 90% to 96% are singletons. Sequencing input: CD4+ T cells from PBMCs. The receptors shown here come from a human donor with Susac syndrome. Each CDR3 is given with its conserved first and last residue. Fields, in order: D gene, clone size, V gene, CDR3 length, J gene, CDR3 DNA, CDR3 protein. The D gene is left open where the match is weak. Part of the rows lack a size; the others show once, few, many or a class for expanded clones.

d_gene: -; abundance: -; v_gene: TRBV20-1; len: 14; j_gene: TRBJ1-2; CDR3nt: TGCAGTGCTAGAGATGATGGGGGCGGGGATGGCTACACCTTC; CDR3aa: CSARDDGGGDGYTF
d_gene: TRBD2; abundance: -; v_gene: TRBV3-1; len: 16; j_gene: TRBJ2-2; CDR3nt: TGTGCCAGCAGCCAAGATTGGACTAGCGCCACCGGGGAGCTGTTTTTT; CDR3aa: CASSQDWTSATGELFF
d_gene: TRBD1; abundance: -; v_gene: TRBV30; len: 13; j_gene: TRBJ1-4; CDR3nt: TGTGCCTGGAGTGTACGAGGGGGCGAAAAACTGTTTTTT; CDR3aa: CAWSVRGGEKLFF
d_gene: TRBD1; abundance: -; v_gene: TRBV5-1; len: 14; j_gene: TRBJ2-5; CDR3nt: TGCGCCAGCAGCTTGGTAGGGGGCGAAGAGACCCAGTACTTC; CDR3aa: CASSLVGGEETQYF
d_gene: TRBD1; abundance: -; v_gene: TRBV5-4; len: 14; j_gene: TRBJ1-2; CDR3nt: TGTGCCAGCAGCTGGGGACAGGATAACTATGGCTACACCTTC; CDR3aa: CASSWGQDNYGYTF
d_gene: -; abundance: few; v_gene: TRBV3-1; len: 12; j_gene: TRBJ1-1; CDR3nt: TGTGCCAGCAGCCGGGGGAACACTGAAGCTTTCTTT; CDR3aa: CASSRGNTEAFF
d_gene: -; abundance: -; v_gene: TRBV12-3/TRBV12-4; len: 14; j_gene: TRBJ1-3; CDR3nt: TGTGCCAGCAGTTTACGTGGCTCTGGAAACACCATATATTTT; CDR3aa: CASSLRGSGNTIYF
d_gene: TRBD2; abundance: -; v_gene: TRBV29-1; len: 12; j_gene: TRBJ2-5; CDR3nt: TGCACCATCACGGGGGGTATGGAGACCCAGTACTTC; CDR3aa: CTITGGMETQYF
d_gene: TRBD1; abundance: -; v_gene: TRBV11-3; len: 14; j_gene: TRBJ2-1; CDR3nt: TGTGCCAGCAGCAACAGGGGGTCTGGCAATGAGCAGTTCTTC; CDR3aa: CASSNRGSGNEQFF
d_gene: -; abundance: -; v_gene: TRBV12-3/TRBV12-4; len: 13; j_gene: TRBJ1-5; CDR3nt: TGTGCCAGCACCTACCGGGGAGGCCAGCCCCAGCATTTT; CDR3aa: CASTYRGGQPQHF
d_gene: -; abundance: -; v_gene: TRBV5-1; len: 15; j_gene: TRBJ2-2; CDR3nt: TGCGCCAGCAGCTCTCCAGGAGGCTACACCGGGGAGCTGTTTTTT; CDR3aa: CASSSPGGYTGELFF
d_gene: -; abundance: -; v_gene: TRBV28; len: 10; j_gene: TRBJ2-1; CDR3nt: TGTGCCAGCAGTTATGATGAGCAGTTCTTC; CDR3aa: CASSYDEQFF
d_gene: -; abundance: -; v_gene: TRBV29-1; len: 13; j_gene: TRBJ1-5; CDR3nt: TGCAGCGTTGTCGACAGTAGCAATCAGCCCCAGCATTTT; CDR3aa: CSVVDSSNQPQHF
d_gene: TRBD1; abundance: -; v_gene: TRBV30; len: 15; j_gene: TRBJ2-3; CDR3nt: TGTGCCTGGAGTGCAGGGACAGGAGAAACAGATACGCAGTATTTT; CDR3aa: CAWSAGTGETDTQYF
d_gene: TRBD1; abundance: -; v_gene: TRBV5-1; len: 16; j_gene: TRBJ1-2; CDR3nt: TGCGCCAGCCGCCGTAGATCCGGGACAGATCAGTATGGCTACACCTTC; CDR3aa: CASRRRSGTDQYGYTF
d_gene: -; abundance: -; v_gene: TRBV7-2; len: 15; j_gene: TRBJ2-6; CDR3nt: TGTGCCAGCAGCTTCAGGGCCCGTGGGGCCAACGTCCTGACTTTC; CDR3aa: CASSFRARGANVLTF
d_gene: -; abundance: few; v_gene: TRBV3-1; len: 14; j_gene: TRBJ2-5; CDR3nt: TGTGCCAGCAGCCAAGGTATTGGCCAAGAGACCCAGTACTTC; CDR3aa: CASSQGIGQETQYF
d_gene: TRBD2; abundance: -; v_gene: TRBV4-3; len: 13; j_gene: TRBJ2-5; CDR3nt: TGCGCCAGCAGTCGGGCGGGAGGGGAGACCCAGTACTTC; CDR3aa: CASSRAGGETQYF
d_gene: -; abundance: -; v_gene: TRBV9; len: 14; j_gene: TRBJ1-1; CDR3nt: TGTGCCAGCAGCGTTGGTGTCCCGGGCACTGAAGCTTTCTTT; CDR3aa: CASSVGVPGTEAFF
d_gene: TRBD2; abundance: few; v_gene: TRBV12-3/TRBV12-4; len: 14; j_gene: TRBJ2-5; CDR3nt: TGTGCCAGCAGTTTTGGGACTAGGCAAGAGACCCAGTACTTC; CDR3aa: CASSFGTRQETQYF